This is a list of T cell receptor beta chains from one sample in a study of cytomegalovirus exposure and HLA in healthy donors. Measured with immunoSEQ multiplex PCR; TCRdb has only the in-frame clones, and not every one. The data contain 150,000 to 200,000 clones, roughly 75% of them singletons. Sequenced: PBMCs. Every receptor here comes from a woman aged 45-65 years in good health and CMV-seropositive. Both conserved end residues are part of each CDR3. The D gene is left open where the match is weak. Clone sizes are given selectively: once, few, many, or a class where the clone is expanded.

V	D	J	size	DNA	CDR3
TRBV7-6	TRBD1	TRBJ1-1	-	TGTGCCAGCAGCTTAGCGCGAAATTCGACAGGGTCCGTAGCTGAAGCTTTCTTT	CASSLARNSTGSVAEAFF
TRBV7-2	-	TRBJ2-1	-	TGTGCCAGCAGCTTCCCGGGATCACCCGACGAGCAGTTCTTC	CASSFPGSPDEQFF
TRBV6-4	TRBD2	TRBJ2-1	-	TGTGCCAGCAGTGCCGGGACTAGCGGGAGCAATGAGCAGTTCTTC	CASSAGTSGSNEQFF
TRBV10-1	-	TRBJ2-2	-	TGCGCCAGCAGTGAGATCGGGACTCCGAACACCGGGGAGCTGTTTTTT	CASSEIGTPNTGELFF
TRBV14	-	TRBJ2-5	-	TGTGCCAGCAGCCAAGATCTGATAAGCCAAGCGGAGACCCAGTACTTC	CASSQDLISQAETQYF
TRBV5-1	-	TRBJ2-1	-	TGCGCCAGCAGCTTGATGGCGGGTAACAATGAGCAGTTCTTC	CASSLMAGNNEQFF
TRBV15	-	TRBJ2-1	-	TGTGCCACCAGGGAGAGCTCCTACAATGAGCAGTTCTTC	CATRESSYNEQFF
TRBV7-2	-	TRBJ1-5	-	TGTGCCAGCAGCCCCCGGACAGTCAATCAGCCCCAGCATTTT	CASSPRTVNQPQHF
TRBV19	TRBD1	TRBJ1-2	-	TGTGCCAGTAGTACCTCAACAGGGGGCGGGAACTATGGCTACACCTTC	CASSTSTGGGNYGYTF
TRBV28	TRBD1	TRBJ2-7	-	TGTGCCAGCAGTGTCGACAGGGGGACTTTATACGAGCAGTACTTC	CASSVDRGTLYEQYF
TRBV7-9	-	TRBJ2-1	-	TGTGCCAGCAGCCCCCTCGGAGGGTACAATGAGCAGTTCTTC	CASSPLGGYNEQFF
TRBV28	TRBD1	TRBJ1-5	-	TGTGCCAGCAGCTCAGACAGGGGTAACAATCAGCCCCAGCATTTT	CASSSDRGNNQPQHF
TRBV25-1	-	TRBJ2-7	-	TGTGCCAGCAGTGATACTCCCAAGAGGCTCTCCTACGAGCAGTACTTC	CASSDTPKRLSYEQYF
TRBV15	-	TRBJ1-3	-	TGTGCCACCAGGGGTCCTAGCTCTGGAAACACCATATATTTT	CATRGPSSGNTIYF
TRBV4-3	-	TRBJ1-5	-	TGCGCCAGCAGCCTAAGGAGGGGAAGGGACCAGCCCCAGCATTTT	CASSLRRGRDQPQHF
TRBV28	-	TRBJ1-6	-	TGTGCCAGCAGTTTAGAGAGAGTTCTTCCCCTCCACTTT	CASSLERVLPLHF
TRBV7-8	TRBD2	TRBJ2-5	-	TGTGCCAGCAGCAGGGGGACTAGCTTTGTTGAGCAGTACTTC	CASSRGTSFVEQYF
TRBV29-1	TRBD2	TRBJ2-6	-	TGCAGCGTCGGGGGGGAGACTGGGGCCAACGTCCTGACTTTC	CSVGGETGANVLTF
TRBV28	TRBD2	TRBJ2-7	-	TGTGCCAGCAGTTCAGCTAGCGGGAGTTGGAACGAGCAGTACTTC	CASSSASGSWNEQYF
TRBV27	-	TRBJ1-6	once	TGTGCCAGCAATTTCCTAGCGGTTACGAGTAATTCACCCCTCCACTTT	CASNFLAVTSNSPLHF
TRBV15	TRBD1	TRBJ1-5	-	TGTGCCACCAGCAGAGGGGACAGGCGGTCTCAGCCCCAGCATTTT	CATSRGDRRSQPQHF
TRBV29-1	TRBD1	TRBJ2-7	once	TGCAGCGTTGTTGGGGACAGCTACGAGCAGTACTTC	CSVVGDSYEQYF
TRBV6-1	-	TRBJ2-3	-	TGTGCCAGCAGTGGACTACGCACAGATACGCAGTATTTT	CASSGLRTDTQYF
TRBV29-1	TRBD2	TRBJ2-3	few	TGCAGCGTAGGGCAGGGAGGGGATACGCAGTATTTT	CSVGQGGDTQYF
TRBV4-3	TRBD1	TRBJ1-2	-	TGCGCCAGCAGCCAAGATTCCGGACAGGGCTCTCTCTATGGCTACACCTTC	CASSQDSGQGSLYGYTF
TRBV19	-	TRBJ1-1	-	TGTGCCAGTAGTGAGGCAAATGAAGCTTTCTTT	CASSEANEAFF
TRBV10-2	-	TRBJ2-7	-	TGCGCCAGCAGTGTTGCGGTCCCCTACGAGCAGTACTTC	CASSVAVPYEQYF
TRBV28	TRBD1	TRBJ1-2	-	TGTGCCAGCAGTTTCCCGGACAGGGCTGGCTATGGCTACACCTTC	CASSFPDRAGYGYTF
TRBV28	-	TRBJ2-2	-	TGTGCCAGCAGTTTGGGCGAGAACACCGGGGAGCTGTTTTTT	CASSLGENTGELFF
TRBV9	-	TRBJ2-3	-	TGTGCCAGCAGCGTATTCTCCAGCACAGATACGCAGTATTTT	CASSVFSSTDTQYF
TRBV7-2	-	TRBJ2-7	-	TGTGCCAGCAGCCCGGTCCAGGGGTTACCCTACGAGCAGTACTTC	CASSPVQGLPYEQYF
TRBV20-1	-	TRBJ2-7	-	TGCAGTGCTAGTAAGCAGTACTTC	CSASKQYF
TRBV4-3	TRBD1	TRBJ2-7	-	TGCGCCAGCAGCCCCTCCGGGACAGGGACCTACGAGCAGTACTTC	CASSPSGTGTYEQYF
TRBV28	-	TRBJ2-1	-	TGTGCCAGCAGTTTACGGCTAGCGAGCTACAATGAGCAGTTCTTC	CASSLRLASYNEQFF
TRBV9	TRBD2	TRBJ2-3	-	TGTGCCAGCAGCGTAGGGAGTAGCGGGGGTAGCACAGATACGCAGTATTTT	CASSVGSSGGSTDTQYF
TRBV28	-	TRBJ2-1	-	TGTGCCAGCAGTGGAGGGGAACCAAACAGCCGCAATGAGCAGTTCTTC	CASSGGEPNSRNEQFF
TRBV28	TRBD1	TRBJ1-4	-	TGTGCCAGCAGCACCGGGACAGACAATGAAAAACTGTTTTTT	CASSTGTDNEKLFF
TRBV28	TRBD1	TRBJ1-5	-	TGTGCCAGCACCAGGGGGGCTAGCAATCAGCCCCAGCATTTT	CASTRGASNQPQHF
TRBV7-2	-	TRBJ2-7	-	TGTGCCAGCAGCCCGCGGGCATCGGTGCGGGGCTCCTACGAGCAGTACTTC	CASSPRASVRGSYEQYF
TRBV5-8	TRBD2	TRBJ2-3	-	TGTGCCGGCCCGACACCAACCCCGGGACTAGCGGGTGGGAGCACAGATACGCAGTATTTT	CAGPTPTPGLAGGSTDTQYF
TRBV5-4	TRBD2	TRBJ2-1	few	TGTGCCAGCAGCCTCGGACTAGCGGGGGCCTACAATGAGCAGTTCTTC	CASSLGLAGAYNEQFF
TRBV5-4	TRBD2	TRBJ2-2	-	TGTGCCAGCAGCACGGGACTAGCAAGTTCCGGGGAGCTGTTTTTT	CASSTGLASSGELFF
TRBV30	-	TRBJ2-1	few	TGTGCCTGGAGTGTAAGCTTCGTGTCCTACAATGAGCAGTTCTTC	CAWSVSFVSYNEQFF
TRBV2	-	TRBJ2-6	once	TGTGCCAGCTACCCCTACTCTGGGGCCAACGTCCTGACTTTC	CASYPYSGANVLTF
TRBV28	-	TRBJ1-1	few	TGTGCCAGCAGGAGCTCAGGTGCAAGCGGCACTGAAGCTTTCTTT	CASRSSGASGTEAFF
TRBV18	-	TRBJ1-1	-	TGTGCCAGCTCACCGGCCGGGGGGCCCCGGGAAGCTTTCTTT	CASSPAGGPREAFF
TRBV6-5	-	TRBJ2-5	once	TGTGCCAGCAGTTACCTTGGACAGCAAGAGACCCAGTACTTC	CASSYLGQQETQYF
TRBV5-4	-	TRBJ2-5	-	TGTGCCAGCAACGAACAGAGACGCCAAGAGACCCAGTACTTC	CASNEQRRQETQYF
TRBV14	TRBD1	TRBJ2-2	-	TGTGCCAGCAGCGCGGCCACAGGGGAAACGGGCGGGGAGCTGTTTTTT	CASSAATGETGGELFF
TRBV14	TRBD1	TRBJ2-1	-	TGTGCCAGCAGCTCTCAGCAGACAGGGGGTTACGGTGAGCAGTTCTTC	CASSSQQTGGYGEQFF
TRBV28	TRBD1	TRBJ2-6	-	TGTGCCAGCAGTTCCTGGACAGGTTGGGGAGTTCACTCTGGGGCCAACGTCCTGACTTTC	CASSSWTGWGVHSGANVLTF
TRBV7-7	TRBD1	TRBJ2-5	-	TGTGCTAGCAGCCCGACAGGGAAGGGCGAGACCCAGTACTTC	CASSPTGKGETQYF
TRBV9	-	TRBJ1-1	-	TGTGCCAGCAGCCCAGGGCCCAGATCGAACACTGAAGCTTTCTTT	CASSPGPRSNTEAFF
TRBV19	TRBD2	TRBJ2-1	once	TGTGCCAGTAGTATTAGCGGGAGACCGTTCTTC	CASSISGRPFF
TRBV5-1	-	TRBJ1-5	few	TGCGCCAGCAGCTTGGGAATACCGGGGGATCAGCCCCAGCATTTT	CASSLGIPGDQPQHF
TRBV28	-	TRBJ1-5	-	TGTGCCAGCAGTTTATCTCGGCAGCCCCAGCATTTT	CASSLSRQPQHF
TRBV5-1	-	TRBJ1-1	-	TGCGCCACCAAAAGGACAGCGAACACTGAAGCTTTCTTT	CATKRTANTEAFF
TRBV7-9	TRBD2	TRBJ2-7	-	TGTGCCAGCAGCTCCCCGGGACTACTAACTGAGCAGTACTTC	CASSSPGLLTEQYF
TRBV27	-	TRBJ1-1	-	TGTGCCAGCAGAGCCAGGGGAGTGAACACTGAAGCTTTCTTT	CASRARGVNTEAFF